The 17 T cell receptor beta chains below were found in one sample sequenced in a study of blood T cell repertoires in COVID-19. Sequencing used immunoSEQ multiplex PCR; TCRdb keeps in-frame clones, though not all of them. The repertoire has tens of thousands of clones, 87% of them found once; the top ten carry around 5.8%. The sequencing sample was made of peripheral blood. The receptors originated from a woman aged 50 to 65 with acute or convalescent COVID-19.

This clone appeared a few times. This sequence joins TRBV2 and TRBJ1-2, with D unresolved. This CDR3 region has 12 residues. The germline V gene has CDR1 SNHLY and CDR2 FYNNEI. V was trimmed by 1 base and J by 5 bases, leaving 5 bases between them. The CDR3 protein is CASSEGTYGYTF. The CDR3 bases are TGTGCCAGCAGTGAAGGGACTTATGGCTACACCTTC.

The V call is TRBV3-1 (or the pseudogene TRBV3-2), the J call TRBJ1-2; D unclear. This CDR3 is 14 amino acids long. Germline-derived CDR1 and CDR2 are LGHDT and YNNKEL (reference sequence). Trimming took off 4 bases at V and 6 bases at J, with 15 bases between the two ends. CDR3 coding DNA: TGTGCCAGCAGCCCCTCCGGGAGACCCAATGGCTACACCTTC. This sequence encodes CASSPSGRPNGYTF.

The V and J genes are TRBV2 and TRBJ1-6, with D possibly TRBD1 on 5 matching bases. The CDR3 is 15 residues long. Germline-derived CDR1 and CDR2 are SNHLY and FYNNEI. Trimming shortened V by 2 bases and J by 0 bases, and 5 bases separated the two germline ends. DNA of the CDR3: TGTGCCAGCAGTGAACAGGGCTCCTATAATTCACCCCTCCACTTT. It translates to CASSEQGSYNSPLHF.

CDR3 nucleotides: TGTGCCAGCAGTCGACAGAGCAATCAGCCCCAGCATTTT. Translated, it gives CASSRQSNQPQHF. This chain uses TRBV12-3 or TRBV12-4 with TRBJ1-5; D may be TRBD1 (5 bases). With 5 bases removed from V and 1 base from J, the gap between germline ends came to 6 bases. The length of the CDR3 is 13 residues.

This clone was counted between two and nine times. An end of the junction does not agree with germline; a read error may underlie this. The chain carries TRBV10-1 and TRBJ2-7, with unresolved D. Germline CDR1 and CDR2: WNHNN and SYGVQD (reference sequence). The CDR3 is 13 residues long. The CDR3 bases are TGCGCCAGCAGTGAGTCGATCGGGTACGGGCAGTACTTC. This gives the protein CASSESIGYGQYF.

In its sample, this clone was seen once. The V and J genes are TRBV28 and TRBJ2-7; TRBD1 is a possible D gene (6 bases). Germline CDR1 reads MDHEN; CDR2 reads SYDVKM. The CDR3 runs 15 residues. The germline V and J ends were trimmed by 6 bases and 2 bases, with 17 bases remaining between them. The CDR3 is CASSTGRPSAYEQYF. DNA for the CDR3: TGTGCCAGCAGCACAGGGAGACCCTCTGCCTACGAGCAGTACTTC.

V and J are TRBV30 and TRBJ2-3, with 8 bases matching TRBD2. CDR1 is GTSNPN and CDR2 is SVGIG in the germline V gene (reference sequence). Trimming cost V 0 bases and J 0 bases; bases outside gene matches: 11. This CDR3 is 18 amino acids long. Written as DNA, the CDR3 is TGTGCCTGGAGTGTAGGTATAAGTGGCGGGGGGAGCACAGATACGCAGTATTTT. Translating it yields CAWSVGISGGGSTDTQYF.

The chain links TRBV19 to TRBJ1-1; tentatively, D is TRBD1 (5 bases). V lost 9 bases, J lost 1 base, and 15 bases lay in between. The CDR3 runs to 14 residues. Germline V gene lookup returns CDR1 LNHDA and CDR2 SQIVND (reference sequence). The CDR3 protein is CASQRGVQNTEAFF. In DNA form, the CDR3 reads TGTGCCAGCCAACGGGGGGTGCAGAACACTGAAGCTTTCTTT.

The chain carries TRBV21-1 and TRBJ1-5. TRBV21-1 is noted as a pseudogene. This CDR3 comprises 13 residues. As DNA, the CDR3 is TGTGCCAGCAGCAAAGGTCGGGAGCGGCCCCAGCATTTT. It translates to CASSKGRERPQHF.

This chain joins TRBV11-3 and TRBJ2-7, with a tentative D call TRBD2 (6 bases). From germline, CDR1 is SGHNT and CDR2 YENEEA. The CDR3 sequence is 13 residues long. Trimming took off 5 bases at V and 0 bases at J, with 8 bases between the two ends. CDR3 in amino acids: CASSRSGSYEQYF. DNA of the CDR3: TGTGCCAGCAGCCGTAGCGGCTCCTACGAGCAGTACTTC.

The rearrangement uses TRBV28 and TRBJ1-2, with 11 nucleotides matching TRBD1. V trimming: 6 bases; J trimming: 6 bases; junction bases outside the gene matches: 6. There are 14 residues in the CDR3. Germline values: CDR1 MDHEN, CDR2 SYDVKM. The CDR3 loop is CASRPGQGANGYTF. CDR3 nucleotides: TGTGCCAGCAGACCCGGACAGGGGGCGAATGGCTACACCTTC.

The genes are TRBV2 and TRBJ1-1; 9 bases are a match to TRBD1. V trimming: 7 bases; J trimming: 1 base; junction bases outside the gene matches: 7. The germline gives CDR1 SNHLY, CDR2 FYNNEI. The CDR3 consists of 15 residues. As DNA, the CDR3 is TGTGCCAGCACTCGGACAGGGGTACCGAACACTGAAGCTTTCTTT. It yields the protein CASTRTGVPNTEAFF.

This clone was seen a single time. This chain connects TRBV6-5 to TRBJ1-2, with 11 bases aligning to TRBD1. J gave up 8 bases and V 6 bases, and 8 bases lay outside the gene matches. Germline loops: CDR1 MNHEY, CDR2 SVGAGI. The CDR3 extends over 14 amino acids. The CDR3 region has the DNA TGTGCCAGCAGCACCGGACAGGGGGCGGGAGGCTACACCTTC. Its translation is CASSTGQGAGGYTF.

V gene TRBV5-5 combines with J gene TRBJ1-5, with TRBD1 as a possible D gene (6 bases). Trimming removed 4 bases from V and 1 base from J, with 12 bases in between. CDR1 is SGHKS and CDR2 is YYEKEE in the germline V gene (reference sequence). The CDR3 is 15 amino acids. CDR3 protein: CASSQGTLSNQPQHF. The DNA for the CDR3 is TGTGCCAGCAGCCAAGGGACACTGAGCAATCAGCCCCAGCATTTT.

V gene TRBV4-2 combines with J gene TRBJ2-2; TRBD2 matches at 7 bases. V shed 0 bases and J 1 base; nucleotides not matched to a gene: 5. CDR3 size: 17 residues. CDR1 LGHNA and CDR2 YNFKEQ come from the germline V gene. This chain's CDR3 is CASSQDETSWNTGELFF. CDR3 in DNA: TGTGCCAGCAGCCAAGATGAGACTAGCTGGAACACCGGGGAGCTGTTTTTT.

This clone was seen a few times. CDR3 in DNA: TGTGCCAGCAGCCACCATGGGACAGGGGGGAACACTGAAGCTTTCTTT. Amino acids: CASSHHGTGGNTEAFF. The chain has TRBV3-1 (or the pseudogene TRBV3-2) and TRBJ1-1, with 11 positions matching TRBD1. In germline, CDR1 is LGHDT, CDR2 YNNKEL (reference sequence). The CDR3 has 16 residues. V shed 3 bases and J 1 base; nucleotides not matched to a gene: 4.

V gene TRBV5-1 combines with J gene TRBJ2-1; the match to TRBD1 covers 9 bases. The J segment lost 4 bases and the V segment lost 2 bases, leaving 7 bases of the junction unmatched. CDR1 and CDR2 from the germline V gene are SGHRS and YFSETQ. This CDR3 region has 16 residues. For the CDR3, the DNA is TGCGCCAGCAGCTTACAGGAGACAGGGGGTTACAATGAGCAGTTCTTC. Translation: CASSLQETGGYNEQFF. Variable domain in full (rest from reference TRBV5-1 and TRBJ2-1): KAGVTQTPRYLIKTRGQQVTLSCSPISGHRSVSWYQQTPGQGLQFLFEYFSETQRNKGNFPGRFSGRQFSNSRSEMNVSTLELGDSALYLCASSLQETGGYNEQFFGPGTRLTVL.